The rows below give T cell receptor beta chains drawn from one sample of a study of blood T cell repertoires in COVID-19. Sequencing used immunoSEQ multiplex PCR; TCRdb keeps in-frame clones, though not all of them. The data show 30,000 to 35,000 clones, roughly 80% seen once. Sequencing input: peripheral blood. These receptors came from a man aged 70-80 years with COVID-19, enrolled during active disease. CDR3s include the opening cysteine and the closing phenylalanine or tryptophan. A D gene is named only where the DNA matches it firmly. Clone size, where shown, is once, few, many, or a class for clones that have expanded.

CASSPTPIRLSYEQYF,TGTGCCAGCAGCCCCACACCGATCCGCCTCTCCTACGAGCAGTACTTC,TRBJ2-7,TRBV5-4,few,NA
CASSARSFSTQYF,TGTGCCAGCAGCGCCCGTAGCTTCTCTACGCAGTATTTT,TRBJ2-3,TRBV6-5,NA,NA
CASSFPQREGLETQYF,TGTGCCAGCAGCTTTCCCCAGCGGGAGGGCCTAGAGACCCAGTACTTC,TRBJ2-5,TRBV5-4,few,TRBD2
CASSLGRSYEQYF,TGTGCCAGCAGCTTGGGGAGATCCTACGAGCAGTACTTC,TRBJ2-7,TRBV5-6,NA,NA
CASSLPGTGKETQYF,TGTGCCAGCAGCTTACCAGGGACAGGGAAAGAGACCCAGTACTTC,TRBJ2-5,TRBV7-9,NA,TRBD1
CASSTTGGGEQYF,TGTGCCAGTAGTACCACAGGGGGCGGCGAGCAGTACTTC,TRBJ2-7,TRBV19,NA,TRBD1
CATSTRQGSLPNNEQFF,TGTGCCACCAGCACGCGACAGGGAAGTCTACCTAACAATGAGCAGTTCTTC,TRBJ2-1,TRBV15,NA,TRBD1
CASSQPNQRTSGRASDYEQYF,TGCGCCAGCAGTCAACCGAATCAACGGACTAGCGGGAGGGCCAGTGACTACGAGCAGTACTTC,TRBJ2-7,TRBV23-1,NA,TRBD2
CASSKEMNTEAFF,TGTGCCAGCAGTAAAGAGATGAACACTGAAGCTTTCTTT,TRBJ1-1,TRBV6-4,NA,NA
CASSLTGSSGQPQHF,TGTGCCAGCAGCTTGACAGGCTCATCGGGTCAGCCCCAGCATTTT,TRBJ1-5,TRBV7-2,NA,NA
CASGPQGEDTEAFF,TGTGCTAGTGGGCCACAGGGTGAGGACACTGAAGCTTTCTTT,TRBJ1-1,TRBV12-5,NA,NA
CASSAEARKNIQYF,TGTGCCAGCAGTGCCGAGGCGCGCAAAAACATTCAGTACTTC,TRBJ2-4,TRBV27,NA,NA
CASSWKTPDYEQYF,TGTGCCAGCAGTTGGAAGACACCCGACTACGAGCAGTACTTC,TRBJ2-7,TRBV6-5,NA,NA
CASSGSGADEQYF,TGTGCCAGCAGCGGGAGCGGGGCGGACGAGCAGTACTTC,TRBJ2-7,TRBV7-3,NA,TRBD2
CASSLSFGAQPQHF,TGTGCCAGCAGTTTATCATTCGGAGCCCAGCCCCAGCATTTT,TRBJ1-5,TRBV28,few,NA
CASSPQQGARAEAFF,TGTGCCAGCAGTCCCCAACAGGGGGCGAGGGCTGAAGCTTTCTTT,TRBJ1-1,TRBV6-6,NA,TRBD1
CASSPKTGGRTEAFF,TGTGCCAGCAGCCCCAAGACAGGGGGCAGGACTGAAGCTTTCTTT,TRBJ1-1,TRBV7-2,NA,TRBD1
CAFLPTGQVNQPQHF,TGCGCCTTCTTACCCACGGGACAGGTTAATCAGCCCCAGCATTTT,TRBJ1-5,TRBV10-1,once,TRBD1
CASAETGTANEKLFF,TGCGCCAGCGCAGAGACCGGGACAGCGAATGAAAAACTGTTTTTT,TRBJ1-4,TRBV5-1,few,TRBD1
CAISGSSEYEQFF,TGTGCCATCAGTGGGTCTAGCGAATATGAGCAGTTCTTC,TRBJ2-1,TRBV10-3,NA,NA
CASTRWDRAGAEAFF,TGTGCCAGCACCAGATGGGACAGGGCGGGCGCTGAAGCTTTCTTT,TRBJ1-1,TRBV6-5,few,TRBD1
CASSSGGYGYTF,TGTGCCAGCAGCAGCGGAGGCTATGGCTACACCTTC,TRBJ1-2,TRBV4-2,few,NA
CASRRGGNTEAFF,TGTGCCAGCCGGCGGGGGGGGAACACTGAAGCTTTCTTT,TRBJ1-1,TRBV6-5,NA,NA
CASSPNSGRSTDTQYF,TGTGCCAGCAGCCCCAATAGCGGGCGAAGCACAGATACGCAGTATTTT,TRBJ2-3,TRBV5-4,NA,TRBD2
CASSQGLRTGYEQYF,TGCGCCAGCAGCCAGGGGTTGAGGACAGGCTACGAGCAGTACTTC,TRBJ2-7,TRBV4-3,NA,TRBD1
CASSQDFRFYEQYF,TGCGCCAGCAGCCAAGATTTCAGGTTTTACGAGCAGTACTTC,TRBJ2-7,TRBV4-1,once,NA
CASSRGGQAMTEAFF,TGTGCCAGCAGCCGCGGAGGGCAGGCAATGACTGAAGCTTTCTTT,TRBJ1-1,TRBV6-5,NA,NA
CASSPAEDTEAFF,TGTGCCAGCTCACCCGCGGAGGACACTGAAGCTTTCTTT,TRBJ1-1,TRBV18,NA,NA
CSVIRGPFEQYF,TGCAGCGTTATCAGGGGGCCGTTCGAGCAGTACTTC,TRBJ2-7,TRBV29-1,NA,TRBD1
CASSDPTSGRRNTQYF,TGTGCCAGCAGTGACCCGACTAGCGGGAGAAGGAATACGCAGTATTTT,TRBJ2-3,TRBV25-1,NA,TRBD2